The clone carrying this T cell receptor beta chain has just a few counts. Its antigen is not known. The sample belongs to a study of T cells in Graves' hyperthyroidism and ophthalmopathy. Regarding the study as a whole: Among thyroid clonotypes expanded above 0.001, most also appeared in blood. The model's output predicted ophthalmopathy at a median of around 7 months prior to onset.

CDR1 and CDR2 from the germline V gene are DFQATT and SNEGSKA (reference sequence). The V gene lost 2 bases and the J gene lost 1 base, with 11 bases spanning the gap. The CDR3 totals 14 residues. Hyperthyroidism was newly diagnosed in patients aged 18 to 65 (duration under 2 months). Diagnosis rested on symptoms, serum thyroxine and TRAb, thyroid ultrasound, and orbital computed tomography. Using RNA transcripts as the source, TCR beta CDR3 regions were amplified. Carried out on the TCR CDR3, a first-round RT-PCR used the HTBI primer set. TCRdb processed the multiplex PCR reads anew with MiXCR; each CDR3 protein has one entry. Here the sample spans 600,000 to 900,000 distinct CDR3 sequences, about a sixth being singletons.

The sequence came from a man aged 18 to 30 with Graves' hyperthyroidism. The genes are TRBV20-1 and TRBJ1-1; tentative D call: TRBD1 (5 bases). Specimen: blood. The CDR3 protein is CSARRQGRNTEAFF. The CDR3 DNA reads TGCAGTGCTAGAAGGCAGGGAAGGAACACTGAAGCTTTCTTT.